This entry lists 7 T cell receptor beta chains sequenced from one sample in a study of blood T cell repertoires in COVID-19 (dated by TCRdb to between 2020 and 2021). The method was the immunoSEQ multiplex PCR assay. TCRdb provides this immuneACCESS table in a form limited to in-frame rearrangements. Some clones are lacking; in checked studies, under half of them reflect an unresolved V gene, and why the rest are absent is not known. The sample contains a few hundred thousand clones, just over 85% of them found a single time. The ten biggest clones cover around 4.5% of the sample. Sequencing input: peripheral blood. The receptor set was obtained from a man in his fifties or sixties with acute or convalescent COVID-19.

The sample holds one count of this clone. The rearrangement uses TRBV14 and TRBJ1-1; tentatively, D is TRBD1 (5 bases). The V end lost 3 bases, the J end lost 2 bases, and 13 bases lay between the germline ends. The CDR3 spans 15 residues. Germline V lookup: CDR1 SGHDN, CDR2 FVKESK. In DNA form, the CDR3 reads TGTGCCAGCAGCCACTGGACAACTACTAACACTGAAGCTTTCTTT. Its protein is CASSHWTTTNTEAFF.

This chain connects TRBV6-5 to TRBJ1-2, with 7 bases fitting TRBD1. J gave up 4 bases and V 7 bases, and 6 bases lay outside the gene matches. Germline assignment: CDR1 MNHEY and CDR2 SVGAGI. The CDR3 contains 13 residues. DNA of the CDR3: TGTGCCAGCAACTACAGGGGATCCTATGGCTACACCTTC. Protein product: CASNYRGSYGYTF.

V usage is TRBV19 and J usage is TRBJ1-5; 8 nucleotides line up with TRBD1. The CDR3 extends over 13 amino acids. The V gene's germline CDR1 is LNHDA and CDR2 SQIVND (reference sequence). V was clipped by 8 bases and J by 15 bases; unmatched bases: 15. The DNA of the CDR3 is TGTGCCAGTTTCGGACAGGGCCCTGAGGATTGGCATTTT. Translating it yields CASFGQGPEDWHF.

The chain carries TRBV2 and TRBJ2-2; maybe TRBD1 (6 bases). Trimming left V 4 bases short and J 4 bases short, with 10 bases between. The CDR3 loop spans 14 amino acids. Germline lookup yields CDR1 SNHLY and CDR2 FYNNEI. The CDR3 protein is CASSVQGSTGELFF. CDR3 coding DNA: TGTGCCAGCAGTGTACAGGGATCCACCGGGGAGCTGTTTTTT.

The gene calls are TRBV24-1 and TRBJ1-2; D is perhaps TRBD1 (5 bases). This CDR3 has 13 residues. V was cut by 6 bases and J by 2 bases, with 9 bases left in between. CDR1 KGHDR and CDR2 SFDVKD come from the germline V gene. CDR3 nucleotide sequence: TGTGCCACCAGTTCAGGGCAAAACTATGGCTACACCTTC. This gives the protein CATSSGQNYGYTF.

DNA for the CDR3: TGTGCTAGTGGTCTCAGGGAGGAAGCGCGTACGCAGTATTTT. This encodes CASGLREEARTQYF. This rearrangement joins TRBV12-5 to TRBJ2-3; D is perhaps TRBD2 (6 bases). V was clipped by 5 bases and J by 8 bases, with 17 bases between them. Germline CDR1 and CDR2: LGHNT and FRNRAP. The CDR3 consists of 14 residues.

The chain uses TRBV30 and TRBJ1-6, with D perhaps TRBD1 (6 bases). The CDR3 totals 17 residues. From germline, CDR1 is GTSNPN and CDR2 SVGIG (reference sequence). Trimming left V 6 bases short and J 0 bases short, with 18 bases between. CDR3 residues: CACGNRASSSYNSPLHF. In DNA form, the CDR3 reads TGTGCCTGCGGGAACAGGGCATCGAGCTCCTATAATTCACCCCTCCACTTT.